This TCR beta chain was observed in a study of Graves' ophthalmopathy and Graves' hyperthyroidism. General study findings and limits: Distinction of ophthalmopathy from stable hyperthyroidism by a 13-signature model reached roughly 87% sensitivity and 65% to 83% specificity.

Aged 18 to 65, the patients with hyperthyroidism had under 2 months' duration and were newly diagnosed. RNA transcripts were the template, and TCR beta CDR3 regions were amplified from them. HTBI-primed first-round RT-PCR preceded second-round multiplex PCR. MiXCR, applied by TCRdb to the multiplex PCR reads, yields one record per CDR3 protein. The sample yields about 1.2 million distinct CDR3 sequences, about 40% seen once. About this clonotype: What it recognizes is unknown. One base away lies a much larger clone, so this may be a sequencing read error.

The CDR3 is 16 residues long. Per the germline V gene, CDR1 is DFQATT and CDR2 is SNEGSKA (reference sequence). V lost 2 bases, J lost 6 bases, and 15 bases stayed unmatched. Sequenced material: peripheral blood or thyroid tissue (not recorded which). The sequence derives from an adult man with Graves' hyperthyroidism. The V and J genes are TRBV20-1 and TRBJ2-7; 8 nucleotides agree with TRBD1. The CDR3 loop reads CSARTAHRQGSGEQYF. CDR3 coding DNA: TGCAGTGCTAGAACTGCCCACCGACAGGGGTCTGGCGAGCAGTACTTC.